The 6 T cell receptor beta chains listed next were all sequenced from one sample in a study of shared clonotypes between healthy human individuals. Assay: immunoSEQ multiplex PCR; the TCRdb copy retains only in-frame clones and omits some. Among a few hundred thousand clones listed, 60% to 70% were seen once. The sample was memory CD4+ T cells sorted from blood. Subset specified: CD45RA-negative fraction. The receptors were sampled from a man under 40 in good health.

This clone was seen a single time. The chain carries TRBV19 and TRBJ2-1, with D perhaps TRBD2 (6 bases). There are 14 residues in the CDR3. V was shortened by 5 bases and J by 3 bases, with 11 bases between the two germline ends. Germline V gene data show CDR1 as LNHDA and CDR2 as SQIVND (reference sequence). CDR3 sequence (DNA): TGTGCCAGTAGTGGGGACTCTGTCTACAATGAGCAGTTCTTC. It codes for CASSGDSVYNEQFF.

The CDR3 loop reads CASSYFDRDRGHEQYF. The DNA for the CDR3 is TGTGCCAGCAGTTACTTCGACCGGGACAGGGGCCACGAGCAGTACTTC. This chain connects TRBV6-5 to TRBJ2-7; 10 bases are a match to TRBD1. The CDR3 covers 16 residues. The trim removed 1 base at V and 5 bases at J, leaving 8 bases unmatched. Germline V CDR1 and CDR2: MNHEY, SVGAGI.

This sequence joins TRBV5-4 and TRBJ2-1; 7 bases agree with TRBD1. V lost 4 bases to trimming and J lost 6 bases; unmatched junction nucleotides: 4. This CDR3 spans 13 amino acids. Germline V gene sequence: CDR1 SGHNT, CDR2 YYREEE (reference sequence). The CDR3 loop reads CASSAEGANEQFF. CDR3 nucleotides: TGTGCCAGCAGCGCCGAGGGGGCCAATGAGCAGTTCTTC.

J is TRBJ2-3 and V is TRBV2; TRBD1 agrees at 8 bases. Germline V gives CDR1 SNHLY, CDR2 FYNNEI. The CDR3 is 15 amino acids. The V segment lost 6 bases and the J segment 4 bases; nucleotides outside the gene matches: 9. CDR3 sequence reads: CASRVDRARADTQYF. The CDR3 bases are TGTGCCAGCAGAGTGGACAGGGCGAGAGCAGATACGCAGTATTTT.

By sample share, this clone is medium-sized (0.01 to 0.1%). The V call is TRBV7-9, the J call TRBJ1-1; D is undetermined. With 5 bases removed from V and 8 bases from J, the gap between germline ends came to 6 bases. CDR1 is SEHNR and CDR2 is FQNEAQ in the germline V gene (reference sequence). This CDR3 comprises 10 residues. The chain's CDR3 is CASSGGEAFF. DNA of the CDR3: TGTGCCAGCAGCGGAGGAGAAGCTTTCTTT.

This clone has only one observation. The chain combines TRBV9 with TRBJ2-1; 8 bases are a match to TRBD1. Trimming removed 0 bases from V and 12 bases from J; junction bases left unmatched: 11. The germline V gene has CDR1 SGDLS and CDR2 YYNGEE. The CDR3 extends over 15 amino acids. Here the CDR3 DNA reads TGTGCCAGCAGCGTAGAACCGACAGGGGTAGAGGCGCAGTTCTTC. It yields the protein CASSVEPTGVEAQFF.